Following are 21 T cell receptor beta chains from one sample sequenced in a study of blood T cell repertoires in COVID-19. The assay was immunoSEQ multiplex PCR, and TCRdb's table has in-frame clones only and misses some. The repertoire holds about 190,000 clones, roughly nine tenths seen once, with around 7% in the top ten. The sample consisted of peripheral blood. These receptors originate from a man aged 35 to 55 with acute or convalescent COVID-19.

V usage is TRBV2 and J usage is TRBJ1-1; a possible D gene is TRBD1 (5 bases). Germline CDR1 SNHLY, CDR2 FYNNEI. V was clipped by 2 bases and J by 2 bases, with 9 bases between them. The CDR3 runs to 14 residues. CDR3 sequence reads: CASSEYGGNTEAFF. In nucleotides, the CDR3 is TGTGCCAGCAGTGAATACGGGGGTAACACTGAAGCTTTCTTT.

The V and J genes are TRBV7-9 and TRBJ1-5, with D maybe TRBD1 (5 bases). V dropped 4 bases and J dropped 0 bases, with 10 bases sitting between them. From germline, CDR1 is SEHNR and CDR2 FQNEAQ (reference sequence). This CDR3 has 15 residues. CDR3 protein: CASSSSRDSNQPQHF. The CDR3 nucleotides are TGTGCCAGCAGCTCATCCAGGGATAGCAATCAGCCCCAGCATTTT.

The chain recombines TRBV5-1 with TRBJ1-3; 10 nucleotides agree with TRBD1. Germline assignment: CDR1 SGHRS and CDR2 YFSETQ. J was trimmed by 7 bases and V by 4 bases; bases with no gene match: 11. This CDR3 spans 16 amino acids. CDR3 protein: CASSGRGQGFLNTIYF. The CDR3, as DNA: TGCGCCAGCAGCGGGAGGGGACAGGGGTTTCTGAACACCATATATTTT.

The chain is built from TRBV19 and TRBJ2-7, with 8 bases aligning to TRBD1. The CDR3 contains 15 residues. V was pared by 3 bases and J by 5 bases, with 9 bases of the junction left unmatched. From germline, CDR1 is LNHDA and CDR2 SQIVND (reference sequence). The CDR3 DNA reads TGTGCCAGTAGTATTCCGGACAGGGCATTCAACGAGCAGTACTTC. Its translation: CASSIPDRAFNEQYF.

The chain recombines TRBV5-4 with TRBJ1-2; a possible D gene is TRBD1 (5 bases). The CDR3 spans 15 residues. Looked up from germline, CDR1 is SGHNT and CDR2 is YYREEE (reference sequence). Trimming shortened V by 4 bases and J by 1 base, and 14 bases separated the two germline ends. The chain's CDR3 is CASSHQGLFNYGYTF. The CDR3 region has the DNA TGTGCCAGCAGCCACCAGGGTCTCTTTAACTATGGCTACACCTTC.

V usage is TRBV5-8 and J usage is TRBJ1-2, with D perhaps matching TRBD1 (5 bases). Germline CDR1 reads SGHTS; CDR2 reads YDEGEE. Trimming pared 6 bases from V and 1 base from J, leaving 13 bases between. CDR3 length: 14 amino acids. CDR3 bases: TGTGCCAGCACTTACAAAGGGGTTAACTATGGCTACACCTTC. This codes for CASTYKGVNYGYTF.

The chain joins TRBV7-2 to TRBJ2-3, with a tentative D call TRBD1 (6 bases). Germline values: CDR1 SGHTA, CDR2 FQGNSA. This CDR3 has 17 amino acids. Deletions cut 2 bases from V and 4 bases from J, with 19 bases between. The CDR3 region is CASSLTATGSFADTQYF. As DNA, the CDR3 is TGTGCCAGCAGCTTAACTGCCACAGGGAGTTTCGCAGATACGCAGTATTTT.

In DNA form, the CDR3 reads TGCGCCAGCAGCCATTCAACAGATACGCAGTATTTT. As protein: CASSHSTDTQYF. V usage is TRBV4-1 and J usage is TRBJ2-3; D unresolved. The CDR3 covers 12 residues. The germline V gene has CDR1 MGHRA and CDR2 YSYEKL. The V end lost 3 bases, the J end lost 3 bases, and 4 bases lay between the germline ends.

V gene TRBV7-2 combines with J gene TRBJ2-5; D might be TRBD1 (6 bases). Germline values: CDR1 SGHTA, CDR2 FQGNSA. This CDR3 contains 14 residues. Trimming cost V 4 bases and J 2 bases, with 11 bases left between them. The CDR3 DNA sequence: TGTGCCAGCAGCTACCAAGGGGGACAAGAGACCCAGTACTTC. Translation: CASSYQGGQETQYF.

The chain combines TRBV27 with TRBJ2-6, with a weak D call TRBD2 (6 bases). Germline V gives CDR1 MNHEY, CDR2 SMNVEV (reference sequence). V was cut by 5 bases and J by 0 bases, with 20 bases left in between. This CDR3 contains 19 residues. CDR3 region: CASSKSWDSVGSGANVLTF. The CDR3 nucleotides are TGTGCCAGCAGTAAATCCTGGGACTCGGTCGGCTCTGGGGCCAACGTCCTGACTTTC.

The V and J genes are TRBV23-1 and TRBJ1-1; perhaps TRBD1 as D (6 bases). TRBV23-1 is treated as an ORF (open reading frame) with a function not yet certain. With 0 bases removed from V and 3 bases from J, the gap between germline ends came to 14 bases. This CDR3 has 16 amino acids. CDR3 sequence (DNA): TGCGCCAGCAGTCAATCGGACAGATCCGTCGACACTGAAGCTTTCTTT. Translation gives CASSQSDRSVDTEAFF.

The chain recombines TRBV7-9 with TRBJ1-4; the match to TRBD1 covers 7 bases. The CDR3 extends over 13 amino acids. Germline lookup yields CDR1 SEHNR and CDR2 FQNEAQ (reference sequence). Trimming took 7 bases from V and 7 from J; bases not matched to a gene: 6. CDR3: CASTSTGPEKLFF. In DNA, the CDR3 is TGTGCCAGCACCTCGACAGGGCCTGAAAAACTGTTTTTT.

The chain carries TRBV5-4 and TRBJ1-3, with TRBD1 matching over 9 bases. The CDR3 spans 17 residues. Germline V lookup: CDR1 SGHNT, CDR2 YYREEE (reference sequence). Trimming cost V 4 bases and J 0 bases; bases outside gene matches: 8. For the CDR3, the DNA is TGTGCCAGCAGCCCCGGGACAGGGATGAGCTCTGGAAACACCATATATTTT. Translation: CASSPGTGMSSGNTIYF.

The genes are TRBV4-3 and TRBJ1-4, with D possibly being TRBD1 (5 bases). This CDR3 contains 14 residues. Trimming took 0 bases from V and 7 from J, leaving 9 bases between them. CDR1 LGHNA and CDR2 YSLEER come from the germline V gene. DNA for the CDR3: TGCGCCAGCAGCCAAGACAGGGCTTTTGAAAAACTGTTTTTT. Translation: CASSQDRAFEKLFF.

V gene TRBV25-1 combines with J gene TRBJ1-4; TRBD1 might be the D (6 bases). Trimming pared 1 base from V and 6 bases from J, leaving 12 bases between. Germline V gene lookup returns CDR1 MGHDK and CDR2 SYGVNS. The CDR3 has 15 amino acids. CDR3: CASSEFGTSYEKLFF. As DNA, the CDR3 is TGTGCCAGCAGTGAATTCGGGACATCATATGAAAAACTGTTTTTT.

The chain carries TRBV7-2 and TRBJ1-2; 10 bases agree with TRBD1. The CDR3 is 15 residues long. Trimming at V came to 1 base and at J to 6 bases, leaving 5 bases not matched to a gene. Per the germline V gene, CDR1 is SGHTA and CDR2 is FQGNSA. CDR3 sequence (DNA): TGTGCCAGCAGCTTAGAAGGGGGACAGGGGAATGGCTACACCTTC. It yields the protein CASSLEGGQGNGYTF.

The chain employs TRBV11-2 and TRBJ2-1, with a possible D match to TRBD1 (6 bases). Germline V gene lookup returns CDR1 SGHAT and CDR2 FQNNGV. CDR3 length equals 16 residues. V lost 5 bases and J lost 4, with 18 bases in between. The CDR3 coding sequence is TGTGCCAGCAGCCCCATCCGAGGGGGATATTACAATGAGCAGTTCTTC. Protein sequence: CASSPIRGGYYNEQFF.

V usage is TRBV29-1 and J usage is TRBJ2-5, with TRBD1 identical over 10 bases. Germline V gives CDR1 SQVTM, CDR2 ANQGSEA. The V gene end was trimmed by 4 bases and the J gene end by 3 bases; junction bases not matched to a gene: 2. The CDR3 has 13 residues. This chain's CDR3 is CSVGQGAKETQYF. CDR3 nucleotides: TGCAGCGTTGGACAGGGGGCGAAAGAGACCCAGTACTTC.

The V call is TRBV14, the J call TRBJ2-5; 7 bases match TRBD2. Trimming took 2 bases from V and 3 from J; bases not matched to a gene: 3. This CDR3 is 14 amino acids long. In germline, CDR1 is SGHDN, CDR2 FVKESK. The CDR3 spells CASSQHRGEETQYF. CDR3 in DNA: TGTGCCAGCAGCCAACACCGGGGGGAAGAGACCCAGTACTTC.

The chain carries TRBV30 and TRBJ2-3; TRBD1 might be the D (5 bases). The germline V gene has CDR1 GTSNPN and CDR2 SVGIG (reference sequence). V gave up 1 base and J gave up 2 bases, with 7 bases separating them. CDR3 length: 13 amino acids. The CDR3 nucleotides read TGTGCCTGGAGTGATGGGGCCACAGATACGCAGTATTTT. Protein sequence: CAWSDGATDTQYF.

V gene TRBV11-3 combines with J gene TRBJ1-1; D is undetermined. The CDR3 spans 14 residues. Deletions cut 0 bases from V and 1 base from J, with 6 bases between. The germline gives CDR1 SGHNT, CDR2 YENEEA. Here the CDR3 DNA reads TGTGCCAGCAGCTTAGATCCGGGGAACACTGAAGCTTTCTTT. It yields the protein CASSLDPGNTEAFF.